Listed below are T cell receptor beta chains from one sample, sequenced in a study of Graves' ophthalmopathy and Graves' hyperthyroidism. TCRdb reprocessed the multiplex PCR reads with MiXCR, giving one entry per CDR3 protein. This table has 900,000 to 1,200,000 distinct CDR3 sequences, less than 45% appearing once. The specimen sequenced was peripheral blood or thyroid tissue (not recorded which). Receptor source: an adult man with Graves' hyperthyroidism. Each CDR3 is given with its conserved first and last residue. D genes are given only for firm matches. Clone size is stated in some rows and not others, as once, few, many or a class when expanded.

V gene: TRBV14
D gene: .
J gene: TRBJ1-5
clone size: .
CDR3 protein: CASSQGEEWPQHF
CDR3 DNA: TGTGCCAGCAGCCAAGGGGAAGAATGGCCCCAGCATTTT

V gene: TRBV6-1
D gene: .
J gene: TRBJ2-3
clone size: .
CDR3 protein: CASSLGLKGGTDTQYF
CDR3 DNA: TGTGCCAGCAGCCTAGGCCTTAAGGGAGGCACAGATACGCAGTATTTT

V gene: TRBV29-1
D gene: .
J gene: TRBJ1-2
clone size: many
CDR3 protein: CSVLTSTGSGYTF
CDR3 DNA: TGCAGCGTCCTCACTTCGACAGGCTCCGGCTACACCTTC

V gene: TRBV20-1
D gene: .
J gene: TRBJ1-1
clone size: .
CDR3 protein: CSAKDSSLNTEAFF
CDR3 DNA: TGCAGTGCTAAGGACAGCTCATTGAACACTGAAGCTTTCTTT

V gene: TRBV29-1
D gene: .
J gene: TRBJ1-5
clone size: many
CDR3 protein: CSVWTRDSNQPQHF
CDR3 DNA: TGCAGCGTTTGGACAAGGGATAGCAATCAGCCCCAGCATTTT

V gene: TRBV15
D gene: .
J gene: TRBJ1-6
clone size: many
CDR3 protein: CATSRDLSPLHF
CDR3 DNA: TGTGCCACCAGCAGAGATCTTTCACCCCTCCACTTT

V gene: TRBV7-6
D gene: TRBD2
J gene: TRBJ2-5
clone size: many
CDR3 protein: CASIPAFVSGGGETQYF
CDR3 DNA: TGTGCCAGCATACCCGCGTTTGTCAGCGGGGGTGGGGAGACCCAGTACTTC

V gene: TRBV7-9
D gene: .
J gene: TRBJ2-2
clone size: few
CDR3 protein: CASSLVWGLSNTGELFF
CDR3 DNA: TGTGCCAGCAGCTTAGTTTGGGGTTTATCGAACACCGGGGAGCTGTTTTTT

V gene: TRBV29-1
D gene: .
J gene: TRBJ2-2
clone size: many
CDR3 protein: CSVEVAEPGELFF
CDR3 DNA: TGCAGCGTTGAGGTGGCGGAACCCGGGGAGCTGTTTTTT

V gene: TRBV10-3
D gene: TRBD1
J gene: TRBJ2-6
clone size: .
CDR3 protein: CAIRVGGTGKSSGANVLTF
CDR3 DNA: TGTGCCATCAGGGTAGGAGGGACAGGGAAGTCTTCGGGGGCCAACGTCCTGACTTTC

V gene: TRBV10-2
D gene: TRBD1
J gene: TRBJ1-4
clone size: few
CDR3 protein: CASSEITGGMFF
CDR3 DNA: TGCGCCAGCAGTGAGATCACAGGGGGGATGTTTTTT

V gene: TRBV9
D gene: .
J gene: TRBJ2-2
clone size: many
CDR3 protein: CASLDHAGTGELFF
CDR3 DNA: TGTGCCAGCTTGGACCATGCTGGGACCGGGGAGCTGTTTTTT

V gene: TRBV6-5
D gene: TRBD1
J gene: TRBJ1-2
clone size: .
CDR3 protein: CAISGQEYGYTF
CDR3 DNA: TGTGCCATCAGTGGACAGGAGTATGGCTACACCTTC

V gene: TRBV6-2/TRBV6-3
D gene: TRBD1
J gene: TRBJ1-5
clone size: .
CDR3 protein: CASSYGTGVAQPQHF
CDR3 DNA: TGTGCCAGCAGTTACGGGACAGGGGTTGCGCAGCCCCAGCATTTT

V gene: TRBV12-3/TRBV12-4
D gene: TRBD1
J gene: TRBJ1-3
clone size: few
CDR3 protein: CASSLGRQGASSGNTIYF
CDR3 DNA: TGTGCCAGCAGTTTAGGTAGACAGGGGGCGAGCTCTGGAAACACCATATATTTT

V gene: TRBV10-3
D gene: .
J gene: TRBJ1-2
clone size: .
CDR3 protein: CAISRVMVHPSGYGYTF
CDR3 DNA: TGTGCCATCAGCCGAGTAATGGTACACCCTAGCGGTTATGGCTACACCTTC

V gene: TRBV7-6
D gene: TRBD1
J gene: TRBJ1-5
clone size: many
CDR3 protein: CASSLGQGAGDQPQHF
CDR3 DNA: TGTGCCAGCAGCTTAGGGCAGGGGGCTGGCGATCAGCCCCAGCATTTT

V gene: TRBV27
D gene: .
J gene: TRBJ1-1
clone size: .
CDR3 protein: CASSSEEIRGTEAFF
CDR3 DNA: TGTGCCAGCAGTTCCGAGGAAATAAGGGGTACTGAAGCTTTCTTT

V gene: TRBV7-8
D gene: TRBD2
J gene: TRBJ2-5
clone size: few
CDR3 protein: CASSSEAGLAGQETQYF
CDR3 DNA: TGTGCCAGCAGTTCCGAGGCCGGACTAGCGGGACAAGAGACCCAGTACTTC

V gene: TRBV25-1
D gene: .
J gene: TRBJ1-4
clone size: once
CDR3 protein: CASKDALNEKLFF
CDR3 DNA: TGTGCCAGCAAGGACGCCTTGAATGAAAAACTGTTTTTT

V gene: TRBV25-1
D gene: TRBD1
J gene: TRBJ2-6
clone size: .
CDR3 protein: CASSFPNQGDRGSGANVLTF
CDR3 DNA: TGTGCCAGCAGTTTTCCCAACCAGGGGGACCGAGGCTCTGGGGCCAACGTCCTGACTTTC

V gene: TRBV7-2
D gene: TRBD1
J gene: TRBJ2-7
clone size: .
CDR3 protein: CASSQLQGISYEQYF
CDR3 DNA: TGTGCCAGCAGCCAGCTACAGGGGATTTCCTACGAGCAGTACTTC

V gene: TRBV20-1
D gene: TRBD1
J gene: TRBJ1-5
clone size: .
CDR3 protein: CSARVDRENQPQHF
CDR3 DNA: TGCAGTGCTAGAGTCGACAGGGAGAATCAGCCCCAGCATTTT

V gene: TRBV5-5
D gene: .
J gene: TRBJ1-5
clone size: .
CDR3 protein: CASSPTPRGTHQPQHF
CDR3 DNA: TGTGCCAGCAGCCCTACCCCTCGGGGAACCCATCAGCCCCAGCATTTT

V gene: TRBV12-3/TRBV12-4
D gene: .
J gene: TRBJ1-1
clone size: many
CDR3 protein: CASSFIWGNTEAFF
CDR3 DNA: TGTGCCAGCAGTTTTATCTGGGGGAACACTGAAGCTTTCTTT

V gene: TRBV7-2
D gene: TRBD1
J gene: TRBJ1-6
clone size: .
CDR3 protein: CASSLGRALTGARNSPLHF
CDR3 DNA: TGTGCCAGCAGCTTAGGAAGGGCATTGACAGGGGCTCGGAATTCACCCCTCCACTTT

V gene: TRBV6-2/TRBV6-3
D gene: TRBD2
J gene: TRBJ2-7
clone size: .
CDR3 protein: CASSFLAGMVVEQYF
CDR3 DNA: TGTGCCAGCAGTTTTCTAGCGGGAATGGTAGTCGAGCAGTACTTC

V gene: TRBV20-1
D gene: .
J gene: TRBJ2-7
clone size: many
CDR3 protein: CSANAVSYEQYF
CDR3 DNA: TGCAGTGCTAATGCGGTCTCCTACGAGCAGTACTTC

V gene: TRBV12-3/TRBV12-4
D gene: .
J gene: TRBJ1-6
clone size: many
CDR3 protein: CASSLQTYNSPLHF
CDR3 DNA: TGTGCCAGCAGCCTTCAGACGTATAATTCACCCCTCCACTTT

V gene: TRBV30
D gene: TRBD1
J gene: TRBJ2-7
clone size: .
CDR3 protein: CAWSVQGPYEQYF
CDR3 DNA: TGTGCCTGGAGTGTACAGGGGCCCTACGAGCAGTACTTC

V gene: TRBV6-5
D gene: .
J gene: TRBJ1-6
clone size: few
CDR3 protein: CASSQKTTGYNSPLHF
CDR3 DNA: TGTGCCAGCAGCCAGAAGACGACAGGTTATAATTCACCCCTCCACTTT

V gene: TRBV6-1
D gene: .
J gene: TRBJ1-5
clone size: few
CDR3 protein: CASSEQDIQPQHF
CDR3 DNA: TGTGCCAGCAGTGAACAGGATATTCAGCCCCAGCATTTT

V gene: TRBV6-5
D gene: TRBD2
J gene: TRBJ2-7
clone size: .
CDR3 protein: CASSYSPSAGGAYEQYF
CDR3 DNA: TGTGCCAGCAGTTACTCGCCCTCAGCCGGGGGGGCCTACGAGCAGTACTTC

V gene: TRBV9
D gene: .
J gene: TRBJ2-7
clone size: .
CDR3 protein: CASSQVAGVSHYEQYF
CDR3 DNA: TGTGCCAGCAGCCAAGTCGCAGGGGTCTCCCACTACGAGCAGTACTTC

V gene: TRBV20-1
D gene: TRBD1
J gene: TRBJ1-5
clone size: .
CDR3 protein: CSATGTGKETQHF
CDR3 DNA: TGCAGTGCTACCGGGACAGGGAAAGAGACCCAGCATTTT

V gene: TRBV2
D gene: .
J gene: TRBJ1-1
clone size: many
CDR3 protein: CASSDAATMNTEAFF
CDR3 DNA: TGTGCCAGCAGTGACGCAGCTACAATGAACACTGAAGCTTTCTTT

V gene: TRBV2
D gene: TRBD2
J gene: TRBJ2-7
clone size: .
CDR3 protein: CASRLADAHSYEQYF
CDR3 DNA: TGTGCCAGCAGACTAGCGGATGCTCACTCCTACGAGCAGTACTTC

V gene: TRBV5-4
D gene: .
J gene: TRBJ1-1
clone size: .
CDR3 protein: CASSPEVFF
CDR3 DNA: TGTGCCAGCAGCCCGGAAGTTTTCTTT

V gene: TRBV6-5
D gene: TRBD1
J gene: TRBJ2-7
clone size: .
CDR3 protein: CASSPLGTDYSYEQYF
CDR3 DNA: TGTGCCAGCAGTCCTCTCGGGACAGATTACTCCTACGAGCAGTACTTC